The 20 T cell receptor beta chains presented below share a single source sample, sequenced in a study of blood T cell repertoires in COVID-19 (dated by TCRdb to the early 2020s). The library was made by the immunoSEQ multiplex PCR assay. Held by TCRdb, this immuneACCESS table contains in-frame sequences only and omits some clones. Under half of the omission traces to an unresolved V gene where checked; the cause of the rest is unknown. The sample profile shows about 200,000 clones; roughly 91% of them were found once. The ten largest clones add up to 3.5% to 4% of the sample. Specimen: PBMCs or T cells enriched from blood (not recorded which). The source is a woman in her twenties or thirties with acute COVID-19.

This clone is a singleton in its sample. The rearrangement joins TRBV5-6 to TRBJ1-5; the D is unclear. The CDR3 covers 14 residues. From germline, CDR1 is SGHDT and CDR2 YYEEEE. The V gene lost 2 bases and the J gene lost 8 bases, with 14 bases spanning the gap. CDR3 DNA sequence: TGTGCCAGCAGCTTATTGGCCCTGCCTGAGCCCCAGCATTTT. Its translation is CASSLLALPEPQHF.

The chain couples TRBV7-2 to TRBJ1-2; the match to TRBD1 covers 8 bases. The CDR3 has 17 residues. Germline assignment: CDR1 SGHTA and CDR2 FQGNSA. Trimming at V came to 3 bases and at J to 5 bases, leaving 14 bases not matched to a gene. CDR3 sequence: CASSFRGYPRQGYGYTF. In DNA, the CDR3 is TGTGCCAGCAGCTTTAGGGGTTACCCTCGACAGGGGTATGGCTACACCTTC.

This sequence joins TRBV14 and TRBJ2-7; D uncertain. V lost 4 bases and J lost 6, with 13 bases in between. The CDR3 runs 13 residues. In germline, CDR1 is SGHDN, CDR2 FVKESK. CDR3 amino acids: CASSPCPVCEQYF. The CDR3, as DNA: TGTGCCAGCAGCCCTTGTCCGGTCTGCGAGCAGTACTTC.

This clone has a handful of counts. V is TRBV2 and J is TRBJ1-3; 8 bases map to TRBD1. CDR3 length: 17 amino acids. J was trimmed by 1 base and V by 7 bases; bases with no gene match: 12. CDR1 is SNHLY and CDR2 is FYNNEI in the germline V gene. The CDR3 DNA is TGTGCCAGCATGGACAGGGATCCCTCCGTTTCTGGAAACACCATATATTTT. Amino acid sequence: CASMDRDPSVSGNTIYF. The full variable domain, in which reference TRBV2 and TRBJ1-3 provide the parts outside the CDR3, is EPEVTQTPSHQVTQMGQEVILRCVPISNHLYFYWYRQILGQKVEFLVSFYNNEISEKSEIFDDQFSVERPDGSNFTLKIRSTKLEDSAMYFCASMDRDPSVSGNTIYFGEGSWLTVV.

The chain couples TRBV7-3 to TRBJ2-1, with D perhaps TRBD2 (5 bases). Per the germline V gene, CDR1 is SGHTA and CDR2 is FQGTGA. This CDR3 contains 13 residues. V gave up 3 bases and J gave up 10 bases, with 13 bases separating them. The CDR3 nucleotides are TGTGCCAGCAGCTTCAGCCAGCGGACCGAGCAGTTCTTC. Protein product: CASSFSQRTEQFF.

V is TRBV4-1 and J is TRBJ2-3; D may be TRBD2 (6 bases). V gave up 2 bases and J gave up 0 bases, with 9 bases separating them. This CDR3 comprises 15 residues. Looked up from germline, CDR1 is MGHRA and CDR2 is YSYEKL. For the CDR3, the DNA is TGCGCCAGCAGCCAACTAGGACTAAGCACAGATACGCAGTATTTT. As protein: CASSQLGLSTDTQYF.

The genes are TRBV7-6 and TRBJ1-1, with D possibly being TRBD1 (5 bases). The CDR3 is 13 amino acids. The germline V and J ends were trimmed by 3 bases and 0 bases, with 5 bases remaining between them. From germline, CDR1 is SGHVS and CDR2 FNYEAQ. The CDR3 DNA reads as TGTGCCAGCAGCTTCAGGGTGAACACTGAAGCTTTCTTT. It is translated as CASSFRVNTEAFF.

The V gene is TRBV6-5, the J gene TRBJ1-1; D possibly corresponds to TRBD1 (6 bases). CDR3 length equals 13 residues. Germline-derived CDR1 and CDR2 are MNHEY and SVGAGI. Trimming took 2 bases from V and 6 from J, leaving 10 bases between them. The CDR3 DNA reads TGTGCCAGCAGTTACAGAAGGACAGCTGAAGCTTTCTTT. Translation gives CASSYRRTAEAFF.

The V gene is TRBV14, the J gene TRBJ2-1; 7 nucleotides match TRBD1. Germline CDR1 is SGHDN and CDR2 is FVKESK. V shed 4 bases, J shed 7 bases, and the junction held 13 bases outside the gene matches. CDR3 length: 16 amino acids. Here the CDR3 DNA reads TGTGCCAGCAGCCTAATTAGACAGGGAAGTAGGAATGAGCAGTTCTTC. This codes for CASSLIRQGSRNEQFF.

This rearrangement joins TRBV25-1 to TRBJ1-1, with D uncertain. The CDR3 loop spans 15 amino acids. Germline V gene data show CDR1 as MGHDK and CDR2 as SYGVNS. V gave up 0 bases and J gave up 7 bases, with 15 bases separating them. CDR3 residues: CASSEYSSRTYEAFF. The CDR3 DNA reads as TGTGCCAGCAGTGAATATTCATCCAGGACTTATGAAGCTTTCTTT. Combining the CDR3 with reference TRBV25-1 and TRBJ1-1 gives the whole variable domain EADIYQTPRYLVIGTGKKITLECSQTMGHDKMYWYQQDPGMELHLIHYSYGVNSTEKGDLSSESTVSRIRTEHFPLTLESARPSHTSQYLCASSEYSSRTYEAFFGQGTRLTVV.

The rearrangement uses TRBV24-1 and TRBJ1-2, with 11 bases aligning to TRBD1. The germline V gene encodes CDR1 KGHDR and CDR2 SFDVKD. Trimming took 3 bases from V and 5 from J; bases not matched to a gene: 4. The CDR3 has 15 amino acids. CDR3 DNA sequence: TGTGCCACCAGTGATGGGACAGGGGGTCGATATGGCTACACCTTC. Its protein product is CATSDGTGGRYGYTF.

The V call is TRBV5-1, the J call TRBJ1-1; a weak D match, TRBD1 (5 bases). The CDR3 totals 14 residues. The V gene lost 2 bases and the J gene lost 6 bases, with 14 bases spanning the gap. Germline V gene data show CDR1 as SGHRS and CDR2 as YFSETQ. CDR3 region: CASSFGGRGAEAFF. The CDR3 nucleotides read TGCGCCAGCAGCTTTGGGGGGAGAGGCGCTGAAGCTTTCTTT. Variable domain in full (rest from reference TRBV5-1 and TRBJ1-1): KAGVTQTPRYLIKTRGQQVTLSCSPISGHRSVSWYQQTPGQGLQFLFEYFSETQRNKGNFPGRFSGRQFSNSRSEMNVSTLELGDSALYLCASSFGGRGAEAFFGQGTRLTVV.

V and J are TRBV28 and TRBJ1-2; the match to TRBD1 covers 12 bases. The CDR3 runs to 15 residues. V trimming: 3 bases; J trimming: 5 bases; junction bases outside the gene matches: 4. CDR1 is MDHEN, CDR2 SYDVKM, per germline. CDR3 residues: CASSLGTGGFYGYTF. The CDR3 DNA is TGTGCCAGCAGTTTGGGGACAGGGGGCTTTTATGGCTACACCTTC.

The count of this clone is one. The chain links TRBV7-3 to TRBJ1-1, with D unclear. Trimming removed 5 bases from V and 2 bases from J, with 12 bases in between. The germline V gene has CDR1 SGHTA and CDR2 FQGTGA. The CDR3 runs to 14 residues. The chain's CDR3 is CASSPLGGNTEAFF. CDR3 DNA sequence: TGTGCCAGCAGCCCTTTGGGAGGTAACACTGAAGCTTTCTTT.

The rearrangement links TRBV2 to TRBJ1-6, with 8 bases identical to TRBD1. Trimming removed 7 bases from V and 3 bases from J; junction bases left unmatched: 11. This CDR3 contains 17 residues. From germline, CDR1 is SNHLY and CDR2 FYNNEI. The CDR3 DNA reads as TGTGCCAGCAACCTCTTTGGGGGACAGGTCTATAATTCACCCCTCCACTTT. Translation: CASNLFGGQVYNSPLHF.

The J gene is TRBJ1-6, the V gene TRBV7-9; D is unresolved. This CDR3 spans 16 amino acids. V was clipped by 1 base and J by 8 bases, with 15 bases between them. Germline V gene lookup returns CDR1 SEHNR and CDR2 FQNEAQ (reference sequence). For the CDR3, the DNA is TGTGCCAGCAGCTTAGGGTTCGGGGATACCTATTCACCCCTCCACTTT. Translation gives CASSLGFGDTYSPLHF.

This clone was counted at least ten times. The V gene is TRBV29-1, the J gene TRBJ1-1; 7 positions agree with TRBD1. This CDR3 has 13 amino acids. Germline V CDR1 and CDR2: SQVTM, ANQGSEA. The junction had 4 bases not matched to a gene; V was cut back by 4 bases and J by 2 bases. The CDR3 coding sequence is TGCAGCGTTGTTACAGGGGTTAACACTGAAGCTTTCTTT. Translation: CSVVTGVNTEAFF. The full variable domain, its missing parts supplied by reference TRBV29-1 and TRBJ1-1, is SAVISQKPSRDICQRGTSLTIQCQVDSQVTMMFWYRQQPGQSLTLIATANQGSEATYESGFVIDKFPISRPNLTFSTLTVSNMSPEDSSIYLCSVVTGVNTEAFFGQGTRLTVV.

The chain couples TRBV5-6 to TRBJ1-2; no reliable D call. V was shortened by 3 bases and J by 4 bases, with 10 bases between the two germline ends. Germline CDR1 SGHDT, CDR2 YYEEEE. The CDR3 runs to 13 residues. The CDR3 bases are TGTGCCAGCAGCTCCGGGGAGATCTATGGCTACACCTTC. Encoded protein: CASSSGEIYGYTF.

The chain carries TRBV9 and TRBJ1-3, with D unresolved. The V end was cut by 0 bases, the J end by 4 bases, with 11 bases between. CDR3 length: 15 amino acids. Per germline, CDR1 SGDLS and CDR2 YYNGEE. CDR3 DNA sequence: TGTGCCAGCAGCGTAGGAGTAATGGTCGGAAACACCATATATTTT. Its protein product is CASSVGVMVGNTIYF. Complete variable domain (other parts from reference TRBV9 and TRBJ1-3): DSGVTQTPKHLITATGQRVTLRCSPRSGDLSVYWYQQSLDQGLQFLIQYYNGEERAKGNILERFSAQQFPDLHSELNLSSLELGDSALYFCASSVGVMVGNTIYFGEGSWLTVV.

CDR3 residues: CASRGAAQNYGYTF. Written as DNA, the CDR3 is TGTGCCAGCAGAGGGGCAGCCCAAAACTATGGCTACACCTTC. The J gene is TRBJ1-2, the V gene TRBV6-5; D is possibly TRBD1 (5 bases). This CDR3 region has 14 residues. V was pared by 6 bases and J by 2 bases, with 13 bases between. The V gene's germline CDR1 is MNHEY and CDR2 SVGAGI.